This T cell receptor (beta chain) is drawn from a study of CXCR3 chemokines and chemotherapy response in bladder cancer. V gave up 4 bases and J gave up 12 bases; unmatched junction bases: 11. CDR3 length equals 15 residues. Germline CDR1 LNHDA, CDR2 SQIVND (reference sequence). TCRdb called the PCR reads again in MiXCR, with one record for every CDR3 protein. This sample has 3,000 or so distinct CDR3 sequences, with around 11% found just once. This clonotype was found many times. The chain recombines TRBV19 with TRBJ2-5; TRBD2 aligns across 13 bases. This clonotype was sampled from a human donor with bladder cancer that responded to neoadjuvant chemotherapy. Sample acquisition took place from a patient whose treatment included neoadjuvant chemotherapy. The CDR3: CASSTQTSGGLPEYF. In nucleotides, the CDR3 is TGTGCCAGTAGTACCCAGACTAGCGGGGGGCTTCCTGAGTACTTC.